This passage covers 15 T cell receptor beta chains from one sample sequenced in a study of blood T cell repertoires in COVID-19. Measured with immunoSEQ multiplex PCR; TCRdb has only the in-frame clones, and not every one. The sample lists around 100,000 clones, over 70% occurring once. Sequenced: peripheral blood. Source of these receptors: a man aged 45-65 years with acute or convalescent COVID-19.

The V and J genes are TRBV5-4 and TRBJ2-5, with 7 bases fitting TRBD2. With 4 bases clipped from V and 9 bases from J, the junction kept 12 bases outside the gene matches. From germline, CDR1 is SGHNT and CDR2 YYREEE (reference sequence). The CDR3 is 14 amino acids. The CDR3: CASSPEAGAMSQYF. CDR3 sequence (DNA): TGTGCCAGCAGCCCCGAGGCGGGAGCAATGTCCCAGTACTTC.

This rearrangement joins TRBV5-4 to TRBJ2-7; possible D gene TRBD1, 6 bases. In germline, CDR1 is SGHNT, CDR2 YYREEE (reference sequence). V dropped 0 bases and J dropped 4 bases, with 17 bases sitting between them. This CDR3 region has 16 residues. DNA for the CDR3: TGTGCCAGCAGCTTGGGGCCAGGGGCAGTTGCTTACGAGCAGTACTTC. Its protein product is CASSLGPGAVAYEQYF.

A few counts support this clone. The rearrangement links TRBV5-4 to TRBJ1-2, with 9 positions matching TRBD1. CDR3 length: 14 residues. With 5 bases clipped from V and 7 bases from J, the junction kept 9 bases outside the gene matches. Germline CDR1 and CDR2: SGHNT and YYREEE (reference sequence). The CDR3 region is CASSVSRDRAGYTF. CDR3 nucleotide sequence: TGTGCCAGCAGTGTCTCCCGGGACAGGGCTGGCTACACCTTC.

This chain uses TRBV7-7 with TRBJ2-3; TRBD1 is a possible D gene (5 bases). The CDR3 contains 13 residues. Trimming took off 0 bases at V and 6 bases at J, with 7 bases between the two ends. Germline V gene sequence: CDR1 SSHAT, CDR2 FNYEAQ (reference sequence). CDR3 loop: CASSLARADTQYF. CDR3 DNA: TGTGCCAGCAGCTTAGCCAGGGCGGATACGCAGTATTTT.

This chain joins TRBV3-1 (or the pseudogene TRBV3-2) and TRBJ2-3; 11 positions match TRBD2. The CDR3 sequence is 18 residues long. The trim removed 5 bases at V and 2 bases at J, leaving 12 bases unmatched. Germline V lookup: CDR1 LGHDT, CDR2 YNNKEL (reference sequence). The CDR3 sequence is CASSGTSGTSPFTDTQYF. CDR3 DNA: TGTGCCAGCAGCGGGACTAGCGGCACCTCCCCATTCACAGATACGCAGTATTTT.

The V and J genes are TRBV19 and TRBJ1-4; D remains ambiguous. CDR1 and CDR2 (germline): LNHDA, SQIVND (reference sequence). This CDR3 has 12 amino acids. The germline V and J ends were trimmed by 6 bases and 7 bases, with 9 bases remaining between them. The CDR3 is CASRPSSEKLFF. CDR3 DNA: TGTGCCAGTAGGCCAAGTAGTGAAAAACTGTTTTTT.

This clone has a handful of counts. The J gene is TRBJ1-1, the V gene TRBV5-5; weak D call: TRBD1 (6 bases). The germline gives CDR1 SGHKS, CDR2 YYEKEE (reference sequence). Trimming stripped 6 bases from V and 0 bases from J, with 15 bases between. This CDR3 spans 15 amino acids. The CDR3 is CASTAVTGLNTEAFF. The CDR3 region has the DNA TGTGCCAGCACCGCTGTTACAGGGTTGAACACTGAAGCTTTCTTT.

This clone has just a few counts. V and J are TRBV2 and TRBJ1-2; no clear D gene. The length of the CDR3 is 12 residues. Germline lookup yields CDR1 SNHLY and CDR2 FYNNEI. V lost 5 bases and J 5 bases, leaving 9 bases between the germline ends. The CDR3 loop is CASSWQTYGYTF. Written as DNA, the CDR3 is TGTGCCAGCAGTTGGCAGACTTATGGCTACACCTTC.

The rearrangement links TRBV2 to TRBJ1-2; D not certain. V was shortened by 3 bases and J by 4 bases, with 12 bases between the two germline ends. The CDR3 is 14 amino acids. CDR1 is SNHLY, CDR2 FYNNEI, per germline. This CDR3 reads CASSDEGLVYGYTF. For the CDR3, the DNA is TGTGCCAGCAGTGATGAGGGTTTAGTCTATGGCTACACCTTC.

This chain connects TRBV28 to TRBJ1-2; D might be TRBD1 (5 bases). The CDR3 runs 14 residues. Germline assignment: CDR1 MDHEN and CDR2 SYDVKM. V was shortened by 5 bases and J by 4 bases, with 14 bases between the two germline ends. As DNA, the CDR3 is TGTGCCAGCAGTGGGGCCGAAAGGCTCTATGGCTACACCTTC. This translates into CASSGAERLYGYTF.

CDR3 amino acids: CASAYRDRDEQFF. The CDR3 DNA sequence: TGTGCCAGTGCATACAGGGATCGGGATGAGCAGTTCTTC. The V gene is TRBV10-3, the J gene TRBJ2-1; tentative D call: TRBD1 (6 bases). Germline lookup yields CDR1 ENHRY and CDR2 SYGVKD. V lost 10 bases and J 8 bases, leaving 18 bases between the germline ends. The CDR3 runs 13 residues.

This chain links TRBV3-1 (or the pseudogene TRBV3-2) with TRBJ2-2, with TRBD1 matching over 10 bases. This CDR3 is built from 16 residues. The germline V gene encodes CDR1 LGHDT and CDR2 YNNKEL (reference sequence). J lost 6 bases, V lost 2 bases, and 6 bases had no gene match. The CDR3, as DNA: TGTGCCAGCAGCCAACCTCGGACAGGGGGGGCCGGGGAGCTGTTTTTT. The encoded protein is CASSQPRTGGAGELFF.

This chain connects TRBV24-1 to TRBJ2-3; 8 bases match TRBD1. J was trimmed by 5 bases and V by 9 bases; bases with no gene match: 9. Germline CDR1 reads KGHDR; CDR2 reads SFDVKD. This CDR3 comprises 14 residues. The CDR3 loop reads CATGDRGNQDTQYF. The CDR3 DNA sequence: TGTGCCACCGGAGACAGGGGCAATCAAGATACGCAGTATTTT.

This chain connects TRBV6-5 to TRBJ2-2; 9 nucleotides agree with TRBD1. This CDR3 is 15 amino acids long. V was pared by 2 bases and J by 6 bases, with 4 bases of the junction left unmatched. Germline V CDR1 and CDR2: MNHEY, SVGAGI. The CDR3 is CASSYGQGFAGELFF. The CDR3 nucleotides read TGTGCCAGCAGTTACGGACAGGGGTTCGCCGGGGAGCTGTTTTTT.

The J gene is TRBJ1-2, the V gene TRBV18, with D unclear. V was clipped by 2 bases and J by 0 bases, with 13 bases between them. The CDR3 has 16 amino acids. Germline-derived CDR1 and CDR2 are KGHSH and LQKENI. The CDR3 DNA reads TGTGCCAGCTCACCATCTGGGCCAGCAGCTAACTATGGCTACACCTTC. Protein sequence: CASSPSGPAANYGYTF.